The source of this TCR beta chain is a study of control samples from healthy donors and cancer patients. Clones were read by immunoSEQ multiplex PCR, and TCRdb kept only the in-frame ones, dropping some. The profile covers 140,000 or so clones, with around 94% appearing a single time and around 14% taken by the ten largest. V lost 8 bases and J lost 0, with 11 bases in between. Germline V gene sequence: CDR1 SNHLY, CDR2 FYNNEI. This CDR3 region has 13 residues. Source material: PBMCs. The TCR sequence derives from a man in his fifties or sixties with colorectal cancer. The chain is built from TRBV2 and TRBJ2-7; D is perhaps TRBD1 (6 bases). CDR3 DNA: TGTGCCAGCTTCCAGGGGAACTCCTACGAGCAGTACTTC. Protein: CASFQGNSYEQYF. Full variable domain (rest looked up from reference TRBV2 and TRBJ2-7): EPEVTQTPSHQVTQMGQEVILRCVPISNHLYFYWYRQILGQKVEFLVSFYNNEISEKSEIFDDQFSVERPDGSNFTLKIRSTKLEDSAMYFCASFQGNSYEQYFGPGTRLTVT.